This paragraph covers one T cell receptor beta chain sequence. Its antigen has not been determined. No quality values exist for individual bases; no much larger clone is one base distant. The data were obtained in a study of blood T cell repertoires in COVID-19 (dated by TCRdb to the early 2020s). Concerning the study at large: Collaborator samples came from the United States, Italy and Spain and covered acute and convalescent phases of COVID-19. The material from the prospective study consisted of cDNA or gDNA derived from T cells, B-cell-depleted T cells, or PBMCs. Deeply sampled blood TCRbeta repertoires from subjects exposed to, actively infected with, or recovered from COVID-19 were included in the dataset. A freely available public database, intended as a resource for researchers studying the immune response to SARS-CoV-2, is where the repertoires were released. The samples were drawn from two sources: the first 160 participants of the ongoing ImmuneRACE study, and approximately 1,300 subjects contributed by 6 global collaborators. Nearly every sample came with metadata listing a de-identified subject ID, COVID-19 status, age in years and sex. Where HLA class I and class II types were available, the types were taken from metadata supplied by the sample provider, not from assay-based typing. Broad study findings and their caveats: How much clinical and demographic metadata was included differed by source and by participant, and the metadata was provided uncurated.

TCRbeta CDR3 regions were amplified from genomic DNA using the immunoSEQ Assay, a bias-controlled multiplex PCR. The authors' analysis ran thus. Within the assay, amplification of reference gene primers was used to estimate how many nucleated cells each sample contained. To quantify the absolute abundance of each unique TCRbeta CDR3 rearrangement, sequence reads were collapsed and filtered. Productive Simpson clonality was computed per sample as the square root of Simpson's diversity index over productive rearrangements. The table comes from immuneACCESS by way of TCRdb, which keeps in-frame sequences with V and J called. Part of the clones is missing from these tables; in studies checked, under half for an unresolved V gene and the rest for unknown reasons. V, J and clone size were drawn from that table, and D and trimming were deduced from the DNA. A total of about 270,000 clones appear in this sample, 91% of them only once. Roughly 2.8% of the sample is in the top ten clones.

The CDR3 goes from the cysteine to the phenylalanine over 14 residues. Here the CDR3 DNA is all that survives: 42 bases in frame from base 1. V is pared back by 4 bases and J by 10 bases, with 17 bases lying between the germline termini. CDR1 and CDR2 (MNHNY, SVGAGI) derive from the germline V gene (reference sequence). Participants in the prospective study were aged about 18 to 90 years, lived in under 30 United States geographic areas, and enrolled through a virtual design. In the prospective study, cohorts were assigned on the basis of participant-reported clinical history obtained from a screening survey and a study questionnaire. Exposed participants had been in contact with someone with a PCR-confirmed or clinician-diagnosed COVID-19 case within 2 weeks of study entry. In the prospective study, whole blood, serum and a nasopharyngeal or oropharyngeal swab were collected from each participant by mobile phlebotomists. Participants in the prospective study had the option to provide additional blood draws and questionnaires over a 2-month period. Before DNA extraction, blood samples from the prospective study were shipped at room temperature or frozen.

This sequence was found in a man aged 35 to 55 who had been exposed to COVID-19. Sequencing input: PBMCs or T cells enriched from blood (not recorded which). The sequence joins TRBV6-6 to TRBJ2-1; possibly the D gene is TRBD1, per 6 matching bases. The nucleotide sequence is TGTGCCAGCAGTTTCGGACGAGGGGGTAGCGAGCAGTTCTTC. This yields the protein CASSFGRGGSEQFF.